This T cell receptor (beta chain) stems from a study of blood T cell repertoires in COVID-19. Background on the study: Whether acute or convalescent, the COVID-19 samples came from the United States, Italy and Spain. Sources were T cells, B-cell-depleted T cells, or PBMCs; the material itself was cDNA or gDNA.

In the authors' methods: Scientists estimated how many nucleated cells there were by amplifying reference gene primers. Some clones are missing from TCRdb's copy, which holds only in-frame ones; the method was immunoSEQ multiplex PCR. Clone size and the V and J calls come from that table; the DNA yielded D and trimming. This table has 55,000 to 70,000 clones, around 78% appearing once. The CDR3 sequence is 13 residues long. The germline V gene has CDR1 KGHDR and CDR2 SFDVKD. Losses at the gene ends were 10 bases for V and 3 bases for J; bases not matched to a gene: 6. The sequence was obtained from a human donor in a cohort sampled during active COVID-19. The sequenced material came from peripheral blood. The chain is built from TRBV24-1 and TRBJ2-7, with 9 bases matching TRBD1. This CDR3 is CATSGTGLYEQYF. In DNA form, the CDR3 reads TGTGCCACGTCCGGGACAGGGCTCTACGAGCAGTACTTC.